A single sample gave rise to the 29 T cell receptor beta chains below, sequenced in a study of blood T cell repertoires in COVID-19. The protocol was immunoSEQ multiplex PCR, while the TCRdb copy is restricted to in-frame clones and leaves out a portion. The data show 60,000 to 80,000 clones, approximately 92% seen once. The sample taken for sequencing was peripheral blood. These receptors were obtained from a woman aged 60-75 years with COVID-19, enrolled during active disease.

V and J are TRBV15 and TRBJ1-3; weak D call: TRBD1 (6 bases). Trimming left V 0 bases short and J 0 bases short, with 9 bases between. Per the germline V gene, CDR1 is LNHNV and CDR2 is YYDKDF (reference sequence). The CDR3 loop spans 16 amino acids. The CDR3 bases are TGTGCCACCAGCAGAGATCAAGGGGGCTCTGGAAACACCATATATTTT. Translating gives CATSRDQGGSGNTIYF.

The chain links TRBV7-2 to TRBJ1-1, with 9 bases lining up with TRBD1. The CDR3 has 13 residues. From germline, CDR1 is SGHTA and CDR2 FQGNSA. Losses at the gene ends were 5 bases for V and 7 bases for J; bases not matched to a gene: 5. CDR3: CASSPPDRGEAFF. DNA of the CDR3: TGTGCCAGCAGCCCGCCGGACAGGGGTGAAGCTTTCTTT.

The CDR3 nucleotides read TGTGCCAGCAGTTTAACAGGGGTCGAAGATACGCAGTATTTT. It specifies CASSLTGVEDTQYF. The gene calls are TRBV27 and TRBJ2-3; 7 bases are a match to TRBD1. CDR1 is MNHEY and CDR2 is SMNVEV in the germline V gene (reference sequence). The CDR3 contains 14 residues. Losses at the gene ends were 2 bases for V and 5 bases for J; bases not matched to a gene: 4.

The chain employs TRBV5-4 and TRBJ2-7; 14 nucleotides match TRBD2. The CDR3 is 17 residues long. Germline V gene lookup returns CDR1 SGHNT and CDR2 YYREEE (reference sequence). V trimming: 4 bases; J trimming: 3 bases; junction bases outside the gene matches: 9. CDR3 in amino acids: CASSPGTSGSPNYEQYF. In nucleotides, the CDR3 is TGTGCCAGCAGCCCCGGGACTAGCGGGAGTCCTAACTACGAGCAGTACTTC. The entire variable domain, with the rest obtained from reference TRBV5-4 and TRBJ2-7, is as follows: ETGVTQSPTHLIKTRGQQVTLRCSSQSGHNTVSWYQQALGQGPQFIFQYYREEENGRGNFPPRFSGLQFPNYSSELNVNALELDDSALYLCASSPGTSGSPNYEQYFGPGTRLTVT.

CDR3 amino acids: CASSITSYGTYNEQFF. The DNA for the CDR3 is TGTGCCAGTAGTATAACTAGTTACGGCACCTACAATGAGCAGTTCTTC. V usage is TRBV19 and J usage is TRBJ2-1; tentative D call: TRBD2 (5 bases). This CDR3 has 16 amino acids. Trimming removed 2 bases from V and 2 bases from J, with 13 bases in between. Germline CDR1 and CDR2: LNHDA and SQIVND (reference sequence).

The gene calls are TRBV5-1 and TRBJ2-7, with 7 bases identical to TRBD1. After removal of 4 bases from V and 1 base from J, the junction contained 2 bases not matched to a gene. Germline V gene sequence: CDR1 SGHRS, CDR2 YFSETQ. CDR3 length: 13 residues. The CDR3 sequence is CASSMGQSYEQYF. The CDR3 DNA sequence: TGCGCCAGCAGCATGGGACAGTCCTACGAGCAGTACTTC.

The V call is TRBV30, the J call TRBJ1-2, with 9 bases that match TRBD1. Unmatched junction bases numbered 4, after V lost 1 base and J lost 4 bases. Per germline, CDR1 GTSNPN and CDR2 SVGIG (reference sequence). The CDR3 is 14 residues long. The CDR3 DNA follows: TGTGCCTGGAGTGCTGCGACAGGGGGCTATGGCTACACCTTC. Its translation is CAWSAATGGYGYTF.

This chain joins TRBV6-6 and TRBJ2-1; D is possibly TRBD2 (6 bases). The V and J ends lost 6 bases and 0 bases respectively, with 15 bases between them. CDR1 is MNHNY and CDR2 is SVGAGI in the germline V gene (reference sequence). The CDR3 contains 16 residues. The CDR3 nucleotides are TGTGCCAGCAGCCTAGGGACTTCCCTCTCCTACAATGAGCAGTTCTTC. Encoded protein: CASSLGTSLSYNEQFF.

For the CDR3, the DNA is TGTGCCAGCAGCCTCACGCCGGGACTAGCGGGAGGGTCCCTAATCTACGAGCAGTACTTC. Amino acids: CASSLTPGLAGGSLIYEQYF. The V gene is TRBV14, the J gene TRBJ2-7; TRBD2 agrees at 16 bases. The CDR3 consists of 20 residues. Germline-derived CDR1 and CDR2 are SGHDN and FVKESK. The J segment lost 3 bases and the V segment lost 4 bases, leaving 15 bases of the junction unmatched.

The chain couples TRBV6-5 to TRBJ1-1; D perhaps matches TRBD1 (6 bases). This CDR3 has 14 amino acids. The germline V gene has CDR1 MNHEY and CDR2 SVGAGI. The CDR3 loop is CVAQTQGFFTEAFF. The CDR3 nucleotides read TGTGTCGCCCAAACACAGGGATTTTTCACTGAAGCTTTCTTT.

The V and J genes are TRBV3-1 (or the pseudogene TRBV3-2) and TRBJ1-6; perhaps TRBD1 as D (5 bases). Trimming left V 10 bases short and J 6 bases short, with 28 bases between. CDR1 and CDR2 from the germline V gene are LGHDT and YNNKEL (reference sequence). The CDR3 is made up of 18 amino acids. The CDR3 DNA is TGTGCCACTTGTCCGCAGGGCCCGAGTAGAAGTTTTAATTCACCCCTCCACTTT. Encoded protein: CATCPQGPSRSFNSPLHF.

The CDR3 loop is CASSSPRGWRKADTQYF. The CDR3 bases are TGTGCCAGTAGTAGCCCCCGGGGATGGAGAAAGGCAGATACGCAGTATTTT. The chain recombines TRBV19 with TRBJ2-3; TRBD2 is a possible D gene (5 bases). V gave up 4 bases and J gave up 4 bases, with 21 bases separating them. This CDR3 region has 17 residues. The V gene's germline CDR1 is LNHDA and CDR2 SQIVND (reference sequence).

The CDR3 DNA follows: TGTGCCAGTAGTCCGGCGGGCCACGAGCAGTACTTC. It is translated as CASSPAGHEQYF. The chain is built from TRBV19 and TRBJ2-7; D might be TRBD2 (5 bases). Germline V gives CDR1 LNHDA, CDR2 SQIVND (reference sequence). The length of the CDR3 is 12 residues. V dropped 5 bases and J dropped 5 bases, with 10 bases sitting between them.

This clone was recorded only once. The rearrangement links TRBV19 to TRBJ2-5; D may be TRBD2 (5 bases). This CDR3 spans 13 amino acids. Trimming removed 8 bases from V and 5 bases from J, with 15 bases in between. CDR1 and CDR2 from the germline V gene are LNHDA and SQIVND (reference sequence). The CDR3 protein is CASRLTSWETQYF. In DNA form, the CDR3 reads TGTGCCAGTCGGCTTACTAGTTGGGAGACCCAGTACTTC.

The gene calls are TRBV30 and TRBJ2-7; D perhaps matches TRBD2 (6 bases). Trimming stripped 4 bases from V and 2 bases from J, with 15 bases between. The CDR3 runs to 14 residues. The germline gives CDR1 GTSNPN, CDR2 SVGIG (reference sequence). The CDR3 here is CAWNPGVGPYEQYF. CDR3 in DNA: TGTGCCTGGAACCCGGGGGTCGGGCCCTACGAGCAGTACTTC.

This clone has a handful of counts. This rearrangement joins TRBV2 to TRBJ2-7; D is possibly TRBD1 (5 bases). CDR3 length: 13 amino acids. Germline V gene data show CDR1 as SNHLY and CDR2 as FYNNEI. Trimming cost V 3 bases and J 6 bases, with 12 bases left between them. The CDR3 DNA reads as TGTGCCAGCAGTGACAGGGTAATGACCGAGCAGTACTTC. This sequence encodes CASSDRVMTEQYF.

V is TRBV5-4 and J is TRBJ2-3, with TRBD1 as a possible D gene (6 bases). The V end was cut by 6 bases, the J end by 1 base, with 15 bases between. There are 15 residues in the CDR3. CDR1 and CDR2 from the germline V gene are SGHNT and YYREEE (reference sequence). The CDR3 sequence is CASNVQGSGTDTQYF. CDR3 bases: TGTGCCAGCAACGTCCAGGGGTCGGGCACAGATACGCAGTATTTT.

This chain uses TRBV7-2 with TRBJ2-7; 11 bases fit TRBD2. The CDR3 totals 16 residues. The germline gives CDR1 SGHTA, CDR2 FQGNSA. With 2 bases clipped from V and 3 bases from J, the junction kept 6 bases outside the gene matches. The CDR3 sequence: CASSLISGTSGYEQYF. The CDR3, as DNA: TGTGCCAGCAGCTTAATTTCCGGGACTAGCGGCTACGAGCAGTACTTC.

V and J are TRBV7-9 and TRBJ1-1; the D gene is possibly TRBD1 (6 bases). The ends were cut back, 1 base at V and 1 base at J, with 7 bases in the middle. The germline gives CDR1 SEHNR, CDR2 FQNEAQ (reference sequence). CDR3 length: 14 residues. The CDR3 DNA reads as TGTGCCAGCAGCTTAGAAGGGGGGAACACTGAAGCTTTCTTT. This gives the protein CASSLEGGNTEAFF.

The chain recombines TRBV27 with TRBJ1-6, with a possible D match to TRBD1 (6 bases). Germline loops: CDR1 MNHEY, CDR2 SMNVEV (reference sequence). V lost 6 bases to trimming and J lost 7 bases, with 13 bases between them. There are 14 residues in the CDR3. CDR3 region: CASRRGGRNSPLHF. The CDR3 nucleotides read TGTGCCAGCAGGAGGGGGGGGCGGAATTCACCCCTCCACTTT.

This chain joins TRBV7-2 and TRBJ1-2; D unclear. Per the germline V gene, CDR1 is SGHTA and CDR2 is FQGNSA. With 0 bases removed from V and 2 bases from J, the gap between germline ends came to 13 bases. The CDR3 is 16 amino acids. The CDR3 DNA reads TGTGCCAGCAGCTTAGCCCCGGACCGACTAAACTATGGCTACACCTTC. Translated, it gives CASSLAPDRLNYGYTF.

The genes are TRBV28 and TRBJ2-7; D not certain. The CDR3 has 12 residues. V lost 4 bases and J lost 2, with 6 bases in between. The germline CDR1 and CDR2 sequences are MDHEN and SYDVKM. CDR3 sequence (DNA): TGTGCCAGCAGTTCTGGGCCCTACGAGCAGTACTTC. Its protein product is CASSSGPYEQYF.

The rearrangement joins TRBV9 to TRBJ1-5; 7 bases agree with TRBD1. The ends lost 3 bases at V and 5 bases at J; junction bases unmatched: 8. Germline loops: CDR1 SGDLS, CDR2 YYNGEE. The CDR3 is made up of 15 amino acids. In DNA form, the CDR3 reads TGTGCCAGCAGCGCGAATGGACAGGTTTATCAGCCCCAGCATTTT. It codes for CASSANGQVYQPQHF.

The chain links TRBV30 to TRBJ1-6, with D uncertain. The germline gives CDR1 GTSNPN, CDR2 SVGIG (reference sequence). The CDR3 runs 11 residues. V lost 2 bases, J lost 8 bases, and 4 bases lay in between. The CDR3 DNA follows: TGTGCCTGGAGTCGGGATTCACCCCTCCACTTT. Amino acids: CAWSRDSPLHF. The entire variable domain, with the rest obtained from reference TRBV30 and TRBJ1-6, is as follows: SQTIHQWPATLVQPVGSPLSLECTVEGTSNPNLYWYRQAAGRGLQLLFYSVGIGQISSEVPQNLSASRPQDRQFILSSKKLLLSDSGFYLCAWSRDSPLHFGNGTRLTVT.

The gene calls are TRBV5-4 and TRBJ2-3, with a possible D match to TRBD2 (5 bases). There are 14 residues in the CDR3. Germline CDR1 and CDR2: SGHNT and YYREEE (reference sequence). Trimming removed 4 bases at V and 3 bases at J, with 12 bases between. The DNA of the CDR3 is TGTGCCAGCAGCGTTAACAGCGGAACAGATACGCAGTATTTT. Translating it yields CASSVNSGTDTQYF.

The rearrangement links TRBV19 to TRBJ2-1; tentatively, D is TRBD2 (6 bases). Germline V CDR1 and CDR2: LNHDA, SQIVND (reference sequence). The V and J ends lost 6 bases and 8 bases respectively, with 17 bases between them. This CDR3 has 14 amino acids. The CDR3 is CASRPRRESDEQFF. Written as DNA, the CDR3 is TGTGCCAGTAGGCCTCGACGGGAGAGCGATGAGCAGTTCTTC.

The rearrangement links TRBV7-9 to TRBJ2-1; a weak D match, TRBD2 (6 bases). Trimming stripped 1 base from V and 2 bases from J, with 12 bases between. Germline V gives CDR1 SEHNR, CDR2 FQNEAQ (reference sequence). CDR3 size: 16 residues. The CDR3 loop reads CASSLERELPYNEQFF. CDR3 nucleotide sequence: TGTGCCAGCAGCTTAGAACGGGAGCTACCCTACAATGAGCAGTTCTTC. Drawing the rest from reference TRBV7-9 and TRBJ2-1, the complete variable domain is DTGVSQNPRHKITKRGQNVTFRCDPISEHNRLYWYRQTLGQGPEFLTYFQNEAQLEKSRLLSDRFSAERPKGSFSTLEIQRTEQGDSAMYLCASSLERELPYNEQFFGPGTRLTVL.

The chain is built from TRBV6-4 and TRBJ1-5; 8 nucleotides agree with TRBD1. The CDR3 is 15 residues long. Germline V CDR1 and CDR2: MRHNA, SNTAGT. After removal of 0 bases from V and 3 bases from J, the junction contained 1 base not matched to a gene. DNA of the CDR3: TGTGCCAGCAGTGACTCGACAGGGGACAATCAGCCCCAGCATTTT. Residues: CASSDSTGDNQPQHF.

J is TRBJ1-5 and V is TRBV7-2; 9 positions agree with TRBD1. Trimming took 4 bases from V and 6 from J; bases not matched to a gene: 4. This CDR3 has 14 amino acids. Looked up from germline, CDR1 is SGHTA and CDR2 is FQGNSA. The CDR3: CASSSTGGGQPQHF. The CDR3 DNA sequence: TGTGCCAGCAGCTCCACAGGGGGCGGTCAGCCCCAGCATTTT.